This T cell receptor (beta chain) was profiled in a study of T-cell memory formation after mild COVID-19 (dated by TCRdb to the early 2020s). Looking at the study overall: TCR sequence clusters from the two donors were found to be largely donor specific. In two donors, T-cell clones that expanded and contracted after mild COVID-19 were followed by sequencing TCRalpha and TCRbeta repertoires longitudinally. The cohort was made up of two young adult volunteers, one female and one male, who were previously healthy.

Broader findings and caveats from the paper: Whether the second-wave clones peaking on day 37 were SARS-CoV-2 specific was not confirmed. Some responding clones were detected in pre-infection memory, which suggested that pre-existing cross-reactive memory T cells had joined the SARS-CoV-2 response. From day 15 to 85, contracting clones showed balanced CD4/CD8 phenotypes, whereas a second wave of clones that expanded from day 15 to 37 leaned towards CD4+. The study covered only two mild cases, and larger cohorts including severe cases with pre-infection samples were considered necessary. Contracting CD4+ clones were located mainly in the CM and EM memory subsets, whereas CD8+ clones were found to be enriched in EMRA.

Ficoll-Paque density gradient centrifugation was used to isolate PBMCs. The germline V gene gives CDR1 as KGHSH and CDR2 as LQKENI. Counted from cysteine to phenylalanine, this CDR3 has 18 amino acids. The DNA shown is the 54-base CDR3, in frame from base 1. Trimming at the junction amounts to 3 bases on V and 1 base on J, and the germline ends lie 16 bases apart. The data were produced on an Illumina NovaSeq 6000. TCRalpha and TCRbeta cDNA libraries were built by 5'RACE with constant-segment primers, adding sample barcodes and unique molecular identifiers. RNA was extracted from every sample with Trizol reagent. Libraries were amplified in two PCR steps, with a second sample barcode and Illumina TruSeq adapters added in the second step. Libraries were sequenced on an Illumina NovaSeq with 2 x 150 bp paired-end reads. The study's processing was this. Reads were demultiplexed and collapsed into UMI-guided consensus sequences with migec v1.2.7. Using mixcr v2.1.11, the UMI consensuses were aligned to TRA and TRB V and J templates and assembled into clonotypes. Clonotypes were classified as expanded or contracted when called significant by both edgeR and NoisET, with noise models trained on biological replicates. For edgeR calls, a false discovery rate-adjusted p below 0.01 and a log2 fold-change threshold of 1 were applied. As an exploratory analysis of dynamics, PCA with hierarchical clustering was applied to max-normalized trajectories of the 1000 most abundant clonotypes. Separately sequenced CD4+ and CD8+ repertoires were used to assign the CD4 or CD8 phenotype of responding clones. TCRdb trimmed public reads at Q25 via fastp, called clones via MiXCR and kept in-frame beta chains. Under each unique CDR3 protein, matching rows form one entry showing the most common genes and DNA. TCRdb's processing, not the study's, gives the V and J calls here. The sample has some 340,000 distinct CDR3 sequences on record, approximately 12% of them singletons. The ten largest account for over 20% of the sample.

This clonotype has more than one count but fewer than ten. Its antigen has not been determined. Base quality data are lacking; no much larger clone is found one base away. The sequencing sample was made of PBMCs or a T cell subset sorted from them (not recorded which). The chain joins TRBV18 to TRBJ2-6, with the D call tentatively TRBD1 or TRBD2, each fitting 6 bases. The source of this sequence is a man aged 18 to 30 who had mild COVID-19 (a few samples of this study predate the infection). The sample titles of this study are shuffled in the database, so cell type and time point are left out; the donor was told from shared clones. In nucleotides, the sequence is TGTGCCAGCTCACCTTACCCCCCGGGGGCGTCTGGGGCCAACGTCCTGACTTTC. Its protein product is CASSPYPPGASGANVLTF.